This T cell receptor (beta chain) was observed in a study of blood T cells in healthy people across ages. It was with a sample-barcoded 5' primer and a J-beta primer mix that a second PCR of roughly 7 to 11 cycles was run. Tags on each cDNA molecule came from a template-switch adaptor with 12 random nucleotides. One entry per CDR3 protein, called by TCRdb with MiXCR from the 5' RACE reads. The sample carries over a million distinct CDR3 sequences, roughly 59% recorded once. Researchers isolated at least 6 million PBMCs per sample. Total RNA was isolated from each sample in quantities of at least 5 micrograms. The length of the CDR3 is 15 residues.

The rearrangement uses TRBV12-3 or TRBV12-4 and TRBJ2-5; 14 bases map to TRBD2. The assigned J gene may be wrong: the sequence end matches TRBJ2-7 better. The sequence derives from a young man in good health. Material for sequencing was blood. The DNA of the CDR3 is TGTGCCAGCAGTTTGGGACTAGCGGGAGTTTTCGAGCAGTACTTC. Protein sequence: CASSLGLAGVFEQYF.